The next 5 T cell receptor beta chains were all read from a single sample in a study of blood T cell repertoires in COVID-19. Assay used: immunoSEQ multiplex PCR; TCRdb lists only in-frame clones, some missing. The table lists around 330,000 clones, 85% of them singletons. Sequencing used PBMCs or T cells enriched from blood (not recorded which). Source of these receptors: a woman between 25 and 40 years old who had been exposed to COVID-19.

The V gene is TRBV30, the J gene TRBJ2-6; TRBD1 matches at 7 bases. CDR1 is GTSNPN, CDR2 SVGIG, per germline (reference sequence). V gave up 5 bases and J gave up 2 bases; unmatched junction bases: 3. CDR3 length: 14 amino acids. The CDR3 nucleotides read TGTGCCTGGGAAACAGGGGCTGGGGCCAACGTCCTGACTTTC. Translated: CAWETGAGANVLTF.

The V call is TRBV6-6, the J call TRBJ2-1; 9 bases align to TRBD1. Germline V lookup: CDR1 MNHNY, CDR2 SVGAGI (reference sequence). The CDR3 sequence is 16 residues long. The J segment lost 9 bases and the V segment lost 4 bases, leaving 13 bases of the junction unmatched. The CDR3 loop is CASSSRPGQGNGEQFF. As DNA, the CDR3 is TGTGCCAGCAGTTCGCGGCCGGGACAGGGTAATGGTGAGCAGTTCTTC.

The gene calls are TRBV7-9 and TRBJ1-4, with D maybe TRBD1 (6 bases). CDR1 is SEHNR and CDR2 is FQNEAQ in the germline V gene (reference sequence). This CDR3 has 13 residues. The V and J ends lost 1 base and 8 bases respectively, with 8 bases between them. CDR3 residues: CASSLDRDEKLFF. Here the CDR3 DNA reads TGTGCCAGCAGCTTAGACAGGGACGAAAAACTGTTTTTT.

This clone was detected once. This chain joins TRBV6-1 and TRBJ1-4, with D maybe TRBD1 (5 bases). CDR1 MNHNS and CDR2 SASEGT come from the germline V gene. V lost 0 bases to trimming and J lost 14 bases, with 19 bases between them. This CDR3 contains 15 residues. CDR3 protein: CASSEADVEGDWLFF. CDR3 in DNA: TGTGCCAGCAGTGAAGCTGATGTCGAAGGGGATTGGCTGTTTTTT.

The V gene is TRBV14, the J gene TRBJ1-1; D is unclear. Germline V CDR1 and CDR2: SGHDN, FVKESK. This CDR3 has 14 amino acids. Trimming removed 0 bases from V and 1 base from J, with 6 bases in between. As DNA, the CDR3 is TGTGCCAGCAGCCAAGAGTGGCAGAACACTGAAGCTTTCTTT. It yields the protein CASSQEWQNTEAFF.